These 19 T cell receptor beta chains share one sample of origin, sequenced in a study of cytomegalovirus exposure and HLA in healthy donors. Only in-frame clones appear in the TCRdb table, and some are missing; sequencing was by immunoSEQ multiplex PCR. The profile shows 110,000 to 150,000 clones, about 94% of them singletons. The sample comprised PBMCs. The receptors originated from a man aged 18-30 years in good health and CMV-seropositive.

The rearrangement joins TRBV10-3 to TRBJ2-1; possible D gene TRBD2, 5 bases. This CDR3 contains 15 residues. Between the trimmed V and J ends, which lost 10 bases and 5 bases, there was a span of 21 bases. Germline values: CDR1 ENHRY, CDR2 SYGVKD. As DNA, the CDR3 is TGTGCCACCAACCCCTCGGGCGGGCTCAACAATGAGCAGTTCTTC. This translates into CATNPSGGLNNEQFF.

The chain employs TRBV4-1 and TRBJ2-1; D gene unclear. The CDR3 has 16 residues. Germline CDR1 is MGHRA and CDR2 is YSYEKL. With 0 bases removed from V and 8 bases from J, the gap between germline ends came to 17 bases. The DNA for the CDR3 is TGCGCCAGCAGCCAAGATATTCTCCCTACCGAGGATGAGCAGTTCTTC. Translated, it gives CASSQDILPTEDEQFF.

This rearrangement joins TRBV25-1 to TRBJ2-7, with D possibly TRBD1 on 5 matching bases. This CDR3 contains 16 residues. Trimming stripped 4 bases from V and 2 bases from J, with 18 bases between. CDR1 is MGHDK and CDR2 is SYGVNS in the germline V gene. The CDR3 bases are TGTGCCAGCAGTGCACCCCGACAGTCGCCTACCTACGAGCAGTACTTC. The encoded protein is CASSAPRQSPTYEQYF.

The rearrangement links TRBV6-6 to TRBJ2-7; tentative D call: TRBD1 (5 bases). This CDR3 is built from 14 residues. Trimming cost V 5 bases and J 2 bases, with 13 bases left between them. Looked up from germline, CDR1 is MNHNY and CDR2 is SVGAGI (reference sequence). The CDR3: CASSTPQGTYEQYF. Here the CDR3 DNA reads TGTGCCAGCAGTACCCCCCAGGGAACCTACGAGCAGTACTTC.

Only one count was recorded for this clone. The V gene is TRBV5-1, the J gene TRBJ1-1; 8 nucleotides align to TRBD1. The V segment lost 0 bases and the J segment 6 bases; nucleotides outside the gene matches: 7. This CDR3 comprises 15 residues. Germline CDR1 is SGHRS and CDR2 is YFSETQ. As DNA, the CDR3 is TGCGCCAGCAGCTTGGGATCGGGACAGGTATCTGAAGCTTTCTTT. It encodes CASSLGSGQVSEAFF. Full variable domain (missing parts from reference TRBV5-1 and TRBJ1-1): KAGVTQTPRYLIKTRGQQVTLSCSPISGHRSVSWYQQTPGQGLQFLFEYFSETQRNKGNFPGRFSGRQFSNSRSEMNVSTLELGDSALYLCASSLGSGQVSEAFFGQGTRLTVV.

The chain recombines TRBV2 with TRBJ1-2; the match to TRBD1 covers 7 bases. Germline V gene lookup returns CDR1 SNHLY and CDR2 FYNNEI. CDR3 length: 14 residues. V dropped 7 bases and J dropped 0; count of bases not matched to a gene: 5. CDR3 in amino acids: CASKGQVANYGYTF. The CDR3 nucleotides are TGTGCCAGCAAAGGACAGGTTGCTAACTATGGCTACACCTTC.

In DNA, the CDR3 is TGTGCCAGCAGCTTTGACGGCGGGAGGAGCACAGATACGCAGTATTTT. Amino acids: CASSFDGGRSTDTQYF. The chain links TRBV5-6 to TRBJ2-3; 8 bases line up with TRBD2. The germline V gene has CDR1 SGHDT and CDR2 YYEEEE. The CDR3 runs 16 residues. Germline trimming cut 2 bases from V and 0 bases from J; bases unmatched to any gene: 5.

The rearrangement joins TRBV4-1 to TRBJ2-7, with 8 bases lining up with TRBD1. CDR1 and CDR2 (germline): MGHRA, YSYEKL. The CDR3 extends over 13 amino acids. V shed 3 bases and J 6 bases; nucleotides not matched to a gene: 4. CDR3 protein: CASSQYTGGEQYF. CDR3 nucleotide sequence: TGCGCCAGCAGCCAGTACACAGGGGGCGAGCAGTACTTC.

The CDR3 DNA reads as TGTGCCAGCAGTGAAGAACAGGGGCCCTGGGGTGGCTACACCTTC. This encodes CASSEEQGPWGGYTF. This chain connects TRBV2 to TRBJ1-2; 7 bases align to TRBD1. Germline assignment: CDR1 SNHLY and CDR2 FYNNEI. The CDR3 extends over 15 amino acids. Losses at the gene ends were 1 base for V and 7 bases for J; bases not matched to a gene: 9.

The rearrangement uses TRBV5-3 and TRBJ2-1; 15 bases align to TRBD2. TRBV5-3 is noted as an ORF with a role that remains uncertain. V was clipped by 1 base and J by 7 bases; unmatched bases: 9. This CDR3 spans 18 amino acids. The CDR3 loop is CARSLTRTSGRASNEQFF. In DNA, the CDR3 is TGTGCCAGAAGCTTGACCAGGACTAGCGGGAGGGCATCTAATGAGCAGTTCTTC.

This clone has a single count. CDR3 amino acids: CASSEDRGRYQPQHF. CDR3 nucleotide sequence: TGTGCCAGCAGCGAGGACAGGGGACGATATCAGCCCCAGCATTTT. The rearrangement uses TRBV2 and TRBJ1-5; 9 nucleotides agree with TRBD1. V lost 6 bases to trimming and J lost 5 bases; unmatched junction nucleotides: 8. Per the germline V gene, CDR1 is SNHLY and CDR2 is FYNNEI. The CDR3 runs 15 residues.

This chain uses TRBV5-6 with TRBJ2-1; no firm D call. The CDR3 runs 11 residues. The V end was cut by 1 base, the J end by 9 bases, with 5 bases between. Per germline, CDR1 SGHDT and CDR2 YYEEEE. CDR3 region: CASSLISEQFF. DNA of the CDR3: TGTGCCAGCAGCTTGATCAGTGAGCAGTTCTTC.

This sequence joins TRBV7-8 and TRBJ2-2, with D perhaps TRBD1 (5 bases). CDR1 is SGHVS, CDR2 FQNEAQ, per germline. V lost 8 bases and J lost 6, with 16 bases in between. The CDR3 extends over 14 amino acids. The CDR3 region has the DNA TGTGCCAGCCGTGTAGGGGTAGGGTCCGGGGAGCTGTTTTTT. It codes for CASRVGVGSGELFF.

The chain employs TRBV28 and TRBJ2-7, with D possibly TRBD1 on 6 matching bases. The CDR3 is 12 residues long. V was shortened by 8 bases and J by 7 bases, with 15 bases between the two germline ends. The germline CDR1 and CDR2 sequences are MDHEN and SYDVKM. CDR3 nucleotide sequence: TGTGCCAGCTACGCCCAGGGGCAGGAGCAGTACTTC. Protein product: CASYAQGQEQYF.

The chain couples TRBV28 to TRBJ2-5; 8 nucleotides agree with TRBD1. The CDR3 totals 14 residues. The V segment lost 7 bases and the J segment 5 bases; nucleotides outside the gene matches: 9. Germline CDR1 is MDHEN and CDR2 is SYDVKM. The CDR3 nucleotides read TGTGCCAGCAAAATCAGGGGGCGAACGGAGACCCAGTACTTC. Residues: CASKIRGRTETQYF.

The rearrangement links TRBV5-8 to TRBJ1-2, with no clear D. The CDR3 is 12 amino acids. V was pared by 1 base and J by 4 bases, with 5 bases between. Germline V CDR1 and CDR2: SGHTS, YDEGEE. The CDR3 reads CASSLLFYGYTF. CDR3 nucleotides: TGTGCCAGCAGCTTGCTCTTCTATGGCTACACCTTC.

The V call is TRBV10-3, the J call TRBJ1-3, with 7 nucleotides matching TRBD1. Trimming cost V 4 bases and J 0 bases; bases outside gene matches: 3. Germline V lookup: CDR1 ENHRY, CDR2 SYGVKD. CDR3 length: 15 residues. CDR3 in DNA: TGTGCCATCAGTGCGGGGACAGCCTCTGGAAACACCATATATTTT. Translated, it gives CAISAGTASGNTIYF.

The chain carries TRBV6-1 and TRBJ2-1; the D gene is possibly TRBD2 (5 bases). The CDR3 spans 13 residues. V was clipped by 9 bases and J by 10 bases, with 19 bases between them. Per germline, CDR1 MNHNS and CDR2 SASEGT. The CDR3: CASFEGGLFEQFF. CDR3 nucleotides: TGTGCCAGTTTCGAGGGCGGCTTGTTCGAGCAGTTCTTC.

The chain recombines TRBV7-8 with TRBJ2-7; 7 bases are a match to TRBD2. The CDR3 length is 15 residues. Germline loops: CDR1 SGHVS, CDR2 FQNEAQ. V shed 2 bases and J 2 bases; nucleotides not matched to a gene: 6. CDR3 in DNA: TGTGCCAGCAGCTTAAACGCGGGAGTCGCCTACGAGCAGTACTTC. This gives the protein CASSLNAGVAYEQYF.